The 3 T cell receptor beta chains below were found in one sample sequenced in a study of cytomegalovirus exposure and HLA in healthy donors (dated by TCRdb to about 2017). The receptor library was made with the immunoSEQ multiplex PCR assay. For the multiplex PCR, a mixture combining 60 forward primers for TCR Vbeta segments and 13 reverse primers for TCR Jbeta segments was used. TCRdb's version of the immuneACCESS table is confined to in-frame rearrangements and falls short of the full clone set. An unresolved V gene accounts for under half of the shortfall where checked; the remainder is of unknown origin. Within this sample are roughly 88,000 clones, with around 70% of them counted one time only. Approximately 2.9% of the sample rests with the top ten. Sequenced material: PBMCs. The receptors were gathered from a man over 45 in good health and CMV-seronegative.

In DNA form, the CDR3 reads TGTGCCAGCAGTTACTCCTCTTACAATGAGCAGTTCTTC. Translating gives CASSYSSYNEQFF. The V gene is TRBV6-5, the J gene TRBJ2-1; D is ambiguous. Germline CDR1 MNHEY, CDR2 SVGAGI. Deletions cut 0 bases from V and 4 bases from J, with 4 bases between. CDR3 size: 13 residues.

V usage is TRBV11-2 and J usage is TRBJ1-1; 10 bases are shared with TRBD1. Per the germline V gene, CDR1 is SGHAT and CDR2 is FQNNGV. The V gene end was trimmed by 5 bases and the J gene end by 8 bases; junction bases not matched to a gene: 11. The CDR3 spans 15 residues. The CDR3 coding sequence is TGTGCCAGCAGCGCGAGGACAGGGGGATTTGGGGAAGCTTTCTTT. Its translation: CASSARTGGFGEAFF. Full variable domain (outside the CDR3, taken from reference TRBV11-2 and TRBJ1-1): EAGVAQSPRYKIIEKRQSVAFWCNPISGHATLYWYQQILGQGPKLLIQFQNNGVVDDSQLPKDRFSAERLKGVDSTLKIQPAKLEDSAVYLCASSARTGGFGEAFFGQGTRLTVV.

This chain links TRBV10-2 with TRBJ2-7; 8 positions match TRBD2. Germline V lookup: CDR1 WSHSY, CDR2 SAAADI. This CDR3 region has 14 residues. V shed 6 bases, J shed 6 bases, and the junction held 10 bases outside the gene matches. The CDR3 loop is CASSDPGGGAEQYF. The CDR3 nucleotides read TGCGCCAGCAGCGATCCCGGGGGGGGTGCCGAGCAGTACTTC.